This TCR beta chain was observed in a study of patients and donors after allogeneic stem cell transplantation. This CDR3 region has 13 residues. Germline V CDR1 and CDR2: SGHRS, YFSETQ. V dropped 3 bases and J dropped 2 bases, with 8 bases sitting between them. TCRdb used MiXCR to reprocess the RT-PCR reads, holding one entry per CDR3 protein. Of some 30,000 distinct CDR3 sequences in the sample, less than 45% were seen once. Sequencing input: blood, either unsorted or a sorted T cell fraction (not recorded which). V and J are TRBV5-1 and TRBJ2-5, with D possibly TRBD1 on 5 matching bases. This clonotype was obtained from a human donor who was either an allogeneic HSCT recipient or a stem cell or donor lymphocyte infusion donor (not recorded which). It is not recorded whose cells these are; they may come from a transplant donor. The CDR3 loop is CASSSDIQETQYF. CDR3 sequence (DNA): TGCGCCAGCAGCTCGGACATACAAGAGACCCAGTACTTC.